This T cell receptor (beta chain) was retrieved from a study of blood T cell repertoires in COVID-19. For the study at large: The cDNA or gDNA used as material had been derived from T cells, B-cell-depleted T cells, or PBMCs.

TCRdb keeps only in-frame clones here, not all; method: immunoSEQ multiplex PCR. The sample contains about 250,000 clones, 85% to 90% of which appear only once. Germline loops: CDR1 MNHNY, CDR2 SVGAGI (reference sequence). V was cut by 4 bases and J by 0 bases, with 6 bases left in between. CDR3 length equals 14 residues. This TCR derives from a man aged 40-50 years who had recovered from COVID-19. The specimen was PBMCs or T cells enriched from blood (not recorded which). This chain joins TRBV6-6 and TRBJ2-2, with D hard to call. The CDR3 spells CASSSPANTGELFF. CDR3 nucleotide sequence: TGTGCCAGCAGTTCCCCCGCGAACACCGGGGAGCTGTTTTTT.